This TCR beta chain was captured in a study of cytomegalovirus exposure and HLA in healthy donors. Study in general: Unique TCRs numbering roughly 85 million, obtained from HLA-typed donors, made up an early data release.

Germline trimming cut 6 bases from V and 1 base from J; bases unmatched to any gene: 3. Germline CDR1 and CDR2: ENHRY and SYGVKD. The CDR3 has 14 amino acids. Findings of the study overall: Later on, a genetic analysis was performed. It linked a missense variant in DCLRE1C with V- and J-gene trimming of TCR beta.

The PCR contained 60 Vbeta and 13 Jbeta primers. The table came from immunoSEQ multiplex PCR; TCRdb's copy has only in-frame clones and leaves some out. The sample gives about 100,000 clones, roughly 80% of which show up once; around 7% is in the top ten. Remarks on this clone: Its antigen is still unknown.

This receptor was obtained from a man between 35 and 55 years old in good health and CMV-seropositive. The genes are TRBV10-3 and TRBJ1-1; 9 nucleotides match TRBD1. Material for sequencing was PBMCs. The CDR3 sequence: CAIRVGQGNTEAFF. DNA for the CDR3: TGTGCCATCAGGGTGGGACAGGGGAACACTGAAGCTTTCTTT.